One TCR beta chain is described in this entry. The sample originates from a study of blood T cells in healthy people across ages. The ends were cut back, 0 bases at V and 7 bases at J, with 12 bases in the middle. This CDR3 has 14 amino acids. Germline assignment: CDR1 MNHEY and CDR2 SVGEGT. Next came a second PCR, run for about 6 to 11 cycles, which used a sample-barcoded 5' primer along with a J-beta primer mix. TCRdb independently ran MiXCR on the 5' RACE reads; one entry per CDR3 protein. This table has 1.5 million to 2 million distinct CDR3 sequences, roughly 49% appearing once. The source material was blood. The V call is TRBV6-2 or TRBV6-3, the J call TRBJ1-2; a possible D gene is TRBD1 (5 bases). The TCR comes from a woman in her thirties or forties in good health. The CDR3, as DNA: TGTGCCAGCAGTTACTCGGGGCGAGCAAGTGGCTACACCTTC. This codes for CASSYSGRASGYTF.